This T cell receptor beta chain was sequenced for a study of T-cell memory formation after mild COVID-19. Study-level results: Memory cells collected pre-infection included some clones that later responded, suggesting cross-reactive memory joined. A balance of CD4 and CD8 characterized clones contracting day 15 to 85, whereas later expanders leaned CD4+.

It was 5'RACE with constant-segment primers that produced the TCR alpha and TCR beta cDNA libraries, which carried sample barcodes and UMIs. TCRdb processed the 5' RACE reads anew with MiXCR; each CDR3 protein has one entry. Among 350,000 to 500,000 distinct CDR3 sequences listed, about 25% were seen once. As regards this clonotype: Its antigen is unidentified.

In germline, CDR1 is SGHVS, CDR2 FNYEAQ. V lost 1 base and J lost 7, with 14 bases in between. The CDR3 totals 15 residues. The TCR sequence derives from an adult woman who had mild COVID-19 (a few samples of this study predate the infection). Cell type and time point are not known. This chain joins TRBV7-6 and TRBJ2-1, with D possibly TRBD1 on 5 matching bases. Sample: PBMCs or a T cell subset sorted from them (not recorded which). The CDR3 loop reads CASSLGGYKGNEQFF. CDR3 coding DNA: TGTGCCAGCAGCTTAGGGGGTTACAAGGGGAATGAGCAGTTCTTC.